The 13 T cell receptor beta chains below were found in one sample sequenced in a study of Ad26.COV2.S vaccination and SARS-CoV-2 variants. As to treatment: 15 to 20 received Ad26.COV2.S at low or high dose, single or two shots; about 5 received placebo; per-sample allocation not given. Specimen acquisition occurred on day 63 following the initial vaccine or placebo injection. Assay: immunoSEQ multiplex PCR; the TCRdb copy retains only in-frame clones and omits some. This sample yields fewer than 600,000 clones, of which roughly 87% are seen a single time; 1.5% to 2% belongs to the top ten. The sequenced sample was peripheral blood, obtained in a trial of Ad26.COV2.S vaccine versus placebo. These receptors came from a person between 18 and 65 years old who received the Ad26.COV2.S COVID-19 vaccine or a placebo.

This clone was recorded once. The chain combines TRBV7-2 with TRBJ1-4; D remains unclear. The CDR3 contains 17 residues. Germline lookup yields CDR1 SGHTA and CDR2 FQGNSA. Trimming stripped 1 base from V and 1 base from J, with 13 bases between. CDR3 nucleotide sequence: TGTGCCAGCAGCTTAGTCGCGAAGGCCCTAACTAATGAAAAACTGTTTTTT. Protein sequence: CASSLVAKALTNEKLFF.

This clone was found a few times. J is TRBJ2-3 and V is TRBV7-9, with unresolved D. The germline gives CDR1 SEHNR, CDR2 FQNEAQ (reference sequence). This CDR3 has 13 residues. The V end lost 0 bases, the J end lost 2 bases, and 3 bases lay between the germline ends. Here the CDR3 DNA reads TGTGCCAGCAGCTTAGCCATCACAGATACGCAGTATTTT. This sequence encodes CASSLAITDTQYF.

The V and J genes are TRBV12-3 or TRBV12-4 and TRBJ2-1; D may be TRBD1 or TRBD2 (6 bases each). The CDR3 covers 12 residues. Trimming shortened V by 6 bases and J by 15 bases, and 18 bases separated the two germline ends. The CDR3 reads CASRLEGGRRFF. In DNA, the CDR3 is TGTGCCAGCAGACTAGAGGGGGGACGCCGGTTCTTC.

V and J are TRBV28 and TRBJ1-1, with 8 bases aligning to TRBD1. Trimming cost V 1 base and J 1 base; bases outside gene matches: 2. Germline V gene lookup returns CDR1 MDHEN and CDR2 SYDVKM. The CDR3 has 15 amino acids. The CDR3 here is CASSLYQGANTEAFF. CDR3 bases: TGTGCCAGCAGTTTATATCAGGGGGCGAACACTGAAGCTTTCTTT.

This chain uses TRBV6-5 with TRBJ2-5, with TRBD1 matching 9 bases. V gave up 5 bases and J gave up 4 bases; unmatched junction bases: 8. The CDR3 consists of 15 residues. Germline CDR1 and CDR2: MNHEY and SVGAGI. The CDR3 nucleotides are TGTGCCAGCAGTCGAACAGGGGGCGGGGGAGAGACCCAGTACTTC. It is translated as CASSRTGGGGETQYF.

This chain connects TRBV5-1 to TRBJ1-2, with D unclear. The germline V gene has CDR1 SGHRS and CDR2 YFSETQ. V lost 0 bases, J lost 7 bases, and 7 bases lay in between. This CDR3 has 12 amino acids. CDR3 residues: CASSLDRGGYTF. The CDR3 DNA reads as TGCGCCAGCAGCTTGGACCGGGGTGGCTACACCTTC. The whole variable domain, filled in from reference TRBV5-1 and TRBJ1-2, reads KAGVTQTPRYLIKTRGQQVTLSCSPISGHRSVSWYQQTPGQGLQFLFEYFSETQRNKGNFPGRFSGRQFSNSRSEMNVSTLELGDSALYLCASSLDRGGYTFGSGTRLTVV.

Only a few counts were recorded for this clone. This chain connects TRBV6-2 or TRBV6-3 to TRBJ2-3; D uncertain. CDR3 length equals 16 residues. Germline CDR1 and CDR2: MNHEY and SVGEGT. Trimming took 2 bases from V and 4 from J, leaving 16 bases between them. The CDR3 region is CASSYGLSPGPDTQYF. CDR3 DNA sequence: TGTGCCAGCAGTTACGGCCTCTCCCCGGGCCCAGATACGCAGTATTTT.

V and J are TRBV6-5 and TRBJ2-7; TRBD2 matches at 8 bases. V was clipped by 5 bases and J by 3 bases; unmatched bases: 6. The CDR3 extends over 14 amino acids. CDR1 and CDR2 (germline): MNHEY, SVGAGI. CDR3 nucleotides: TGTGCCAGCAGTAAGGCGGGGGGCCTCTACGAGCAGTACTTC. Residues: CASSKAGGLYEQYF.

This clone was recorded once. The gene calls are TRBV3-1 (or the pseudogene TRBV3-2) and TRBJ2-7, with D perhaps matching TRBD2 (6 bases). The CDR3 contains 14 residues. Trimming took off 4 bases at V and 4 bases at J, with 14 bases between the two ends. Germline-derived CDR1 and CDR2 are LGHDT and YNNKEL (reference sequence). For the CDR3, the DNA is TGTGCCAGCAGCCTCAATCACGGGAGTTACGAGCAGTACTTC. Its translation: CASSLNHGSYEQYF.

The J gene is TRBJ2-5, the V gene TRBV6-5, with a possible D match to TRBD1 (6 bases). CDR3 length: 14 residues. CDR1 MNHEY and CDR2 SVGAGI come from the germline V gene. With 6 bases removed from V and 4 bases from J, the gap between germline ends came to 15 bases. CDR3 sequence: CASRGYRAGETQYF. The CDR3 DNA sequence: TGTGCCAGCAGAGGTTACAGGGCTGGAGAGACCCAGTACTTC.

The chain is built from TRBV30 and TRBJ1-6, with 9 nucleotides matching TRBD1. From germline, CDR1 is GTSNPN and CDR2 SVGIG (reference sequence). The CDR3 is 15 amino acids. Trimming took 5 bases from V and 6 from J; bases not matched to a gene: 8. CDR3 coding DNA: TGTGCCTGGGTAGGGCAGACAGGGGGTAATTCACCCCTCCACTTT. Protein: CAWVGQTGGNSPLHF.

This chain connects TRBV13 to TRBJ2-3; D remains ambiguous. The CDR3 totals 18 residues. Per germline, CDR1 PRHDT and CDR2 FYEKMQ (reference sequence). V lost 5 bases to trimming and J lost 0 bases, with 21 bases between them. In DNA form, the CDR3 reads TGTGCCAGCAGCCCAGAGCTCCAAACCCCAGATAGCACAGATACGCAGTATTTT. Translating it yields CASSPELQTPDSTDTQYF.

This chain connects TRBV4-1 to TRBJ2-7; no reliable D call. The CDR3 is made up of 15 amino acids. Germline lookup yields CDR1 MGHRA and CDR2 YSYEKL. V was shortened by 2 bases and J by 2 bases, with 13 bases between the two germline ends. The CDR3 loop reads CASSQFLGPTYEQYF. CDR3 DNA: TGCGCCAGCAGCCAATTCCTAGGTCCAACCTACGAGCAGTACTTC.